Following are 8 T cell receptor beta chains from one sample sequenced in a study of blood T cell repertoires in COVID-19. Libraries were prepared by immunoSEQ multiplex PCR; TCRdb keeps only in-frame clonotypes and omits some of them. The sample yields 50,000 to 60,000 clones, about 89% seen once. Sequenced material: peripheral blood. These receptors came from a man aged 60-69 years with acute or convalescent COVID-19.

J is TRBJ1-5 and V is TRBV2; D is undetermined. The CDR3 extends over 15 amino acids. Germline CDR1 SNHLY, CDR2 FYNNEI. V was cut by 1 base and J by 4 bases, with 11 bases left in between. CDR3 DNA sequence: TGTGCCAGCAGTGAAGGACGGGTCCTAAATCAGCCCCAGCATTTT. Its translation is CASSEGRVLNQPQHF.

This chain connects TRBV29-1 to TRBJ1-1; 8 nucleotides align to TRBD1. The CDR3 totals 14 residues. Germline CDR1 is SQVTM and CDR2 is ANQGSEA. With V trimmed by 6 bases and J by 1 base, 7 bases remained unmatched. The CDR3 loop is CSVHGQGKNTEAFF. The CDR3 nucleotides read TGCAGCGTGCACGGACAGGGTAAGAACACTGAAGCTTTCTTT.

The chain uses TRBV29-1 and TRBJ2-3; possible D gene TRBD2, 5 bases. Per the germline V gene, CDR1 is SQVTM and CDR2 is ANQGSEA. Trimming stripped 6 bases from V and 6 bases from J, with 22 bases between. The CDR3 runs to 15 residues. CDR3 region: CSVLGLGVNPDTQYF. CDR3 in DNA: TGCAGCGTACTAGGGTTAGGCGTAAATCCCGATACGCAGTATTTT.

CDR3 in DNA: TGTGCCACCAGTGATTTTAGGGGAACCGGGGAGCTGTTTTTT. Its translation is CATSDFRGTGELFF. The chain employs TRBV24-1 and TRBJ2-2; D is perhaps TRBD1 (5 bases). CDR3 size: 14 residues. The ends were cut back, 1 base at V and 5 bases at J, with 7 bases in the middle. CDR1 and CDR2 from the germline V gene are KGHDR and SFDVKD.

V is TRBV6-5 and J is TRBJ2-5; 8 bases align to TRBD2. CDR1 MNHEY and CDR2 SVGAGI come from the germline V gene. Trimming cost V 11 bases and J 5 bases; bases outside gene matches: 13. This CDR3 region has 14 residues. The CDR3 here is CAHTGGAREETQYF. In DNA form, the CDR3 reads TGTGCCCACACGGGGGGGGCGCGAGAGGAGACCCAGTACTTC.

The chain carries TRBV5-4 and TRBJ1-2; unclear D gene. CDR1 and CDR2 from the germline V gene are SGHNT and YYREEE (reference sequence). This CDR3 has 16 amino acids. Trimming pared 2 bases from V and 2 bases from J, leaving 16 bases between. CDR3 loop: CASSFNPDSINYGYTF. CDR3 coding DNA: TGTGCCAGCAGCTTCAACCCCGACTCAATAAACTATGGCTACACCTTC.

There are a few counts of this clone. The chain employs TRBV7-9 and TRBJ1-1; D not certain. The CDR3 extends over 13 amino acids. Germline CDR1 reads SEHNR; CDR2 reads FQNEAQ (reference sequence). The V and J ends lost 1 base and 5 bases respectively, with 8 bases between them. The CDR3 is CASSLEGGTEAFF. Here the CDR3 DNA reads TGTGCCAGCAGCTTAGAGGGAGGGACTGAAGCTTTCTTT.

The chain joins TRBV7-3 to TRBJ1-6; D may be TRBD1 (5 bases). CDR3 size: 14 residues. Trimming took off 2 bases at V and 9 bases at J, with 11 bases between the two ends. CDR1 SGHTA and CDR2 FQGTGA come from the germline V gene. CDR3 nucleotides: TGTGCCAGCAGCTTATTAGGGGAATCTTCACCCCTCCACTTT. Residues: CASSLLGESSPLHF.